The 8 T cell receptor beta chains below come from one sample, sequenced in a study of T cell responses to AZD1222 COVID-19 vaccine. The protocol was immunoSEQ multiplex PCR, while the TCRdb copy is restricted to in-frame clones and leaves out a portion. The data hold 130,000 to 150,000 clones, with 92% observed a single time. This sample comprised peripheral blood, obtained on day 0 of AZD1222 vaccination. The receptors derive from an adult in good health.

This clone has more than one count but fewer than ten. This chain uses TRBV3-1 (or the pseudogene TRBV3-2) with TRBJ2-5; 10 nucleotides match TRBD1. This CDR3 is built from 16 residues. V was clipped by 1 base and J by 4 bases; unmatched bases: 6. In germline, CDR1 is LGHDT, CDR2 YNNKEL (reference sequence). Here the CDR3 DNA reads TGTGCCAGCAGCCAAGGACGGACAGGGGGGAGAGAGACCCAGTACTTC. This sequence encodes CASSQGRTGGRETQYF.

The V call is TRBV5-1, the J call TRBJ1-3; 7 bases match TRBD1. V was pared by 5 bases and J by 3 bases, with 8 bases of the junction left unmatched. The CDR3 totals 15 residues. Germline CDR1 SGHRS, CDR2 YFSETQ. The CDR3 loop is CASRLDRTGGNTIYF. The DNA of the CDR3 is TGCGCCAGCAGACTAGACCGGACAGGTGGAAACACCATATATTTT.

J is TRBJ1-2 and V is TRBV5-1; no definite D call. The V and J ends lost 2 bases and 2 bases respectively, with 10 bases between them. Germline CDR1 is SGHRS and CDR2 is YFSETQ. There are 14 residues in the CDR3. CDR3 sequence: CASSFGIGNYGYTF. CDR3 sequence (DNA): TGCGCCAGCAGCTTTGGTATCGGCAACTATGGCTACACCTTC.

The gene calls are TRBV5-1 and TRBJ2-1, with TRBD2 matching over 9 bases. Germline CDR1 is SGHRS and CDR2 is YFSETQ. After removal of 5 bases from V and 0 bases from J, the junction contained 3 bases not matched to a gene. This CDR3 has 15 residues. The CDR3 region is CASRGGGVSYNEQFF. The CDR3 region has the DNA TGCGCCAGCAGGGGCGGGGGGGTCTCCTACAATGAGCAGTTCTTC.

The V gene is TRBV4-3, the J gene TRBJ1-3, with TRBD1 matching 7 bases. The junction had 6 bases not matched to a gene; V was cut back by 4 bases and J by 0 bases. Per germline, CDR1 LGHNA and CDR2 YSLEER. The CDR3 consists of 16 residues. The CDR3 DNA is TGCGCCAGCAGCCCCCACAGGGGCCTCTCTGGAAACACCATATATTTT. Protein sequence: CASSPHRGLSGNTIYF.

This clone was picked up a small number of times. The chain is built from TRBV4-1 and TRBJ1-2, with 8 bases aligning to TRBD1. The CDR3 is 14 residues long. Per germline, CDR1 MGHRA and CDR2 YSYEKL. The ends lost 7 bases at V and 8 bases at J; junction bases unmatched: 12. The CDR3 loop is CASTKGTGTGGYTF. The DNA for the CDR3 is TGCGCCAGCACTAAAGGGACAGGCACGGGAGGCTACACCTTC.

The chain recombines TRBV9 with TRBJ2-2; no clear D. Between the trimmed V and J ends, which lost 4 bases and 1 base, there was a span of 5 bases. The CDR3 is made up of 13 amino acids. Germline CDR1 is SGDLS and CDR2 is YYNGEE. CDR3 DNA sequence: TGTGCCAGCAGCAAATTGAACACCGGGGAGCTGTTTTTT. Translating gives CASSKLNTGELFF. Drawing the rest from reference TRBV9 and TRBJ2-2, the complete variable domain is DSGVTQTPKHLITATGQRVTLRCSPRSGDLSVYWYQQSLDQGLQFLIQYYNGEERAKGNILERFSAQQFPDLHSELNLSSLELGDSALYFCASSKLNTGELFFGEGSRLTVL.

The gene calls are TRBV6-5 and TRBJ2-1, with 12 bases lining up with TRBD2. Unmatched junction bases numbered 6, after V lost 6 bases and J lost 6 bases. Germline V CDR1 and CDR2: MNHEY, SVGAGI. CDR3 size: 15 residues. The CDR3 DNA reads TGTGCCAGCAGATACGGACTAGCGGGGCCCAATGAGCAGTTCTTC. Translated, it gives CASRYGLAGPNEQFF.